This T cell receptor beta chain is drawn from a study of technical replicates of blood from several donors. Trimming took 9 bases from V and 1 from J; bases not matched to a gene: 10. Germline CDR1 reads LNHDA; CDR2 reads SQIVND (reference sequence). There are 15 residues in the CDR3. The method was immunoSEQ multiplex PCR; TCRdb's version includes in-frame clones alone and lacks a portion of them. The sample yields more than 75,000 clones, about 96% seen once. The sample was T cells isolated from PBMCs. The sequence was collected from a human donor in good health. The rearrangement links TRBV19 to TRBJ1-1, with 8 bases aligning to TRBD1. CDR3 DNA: TGTGCCAGCCGACCTTGGACAGGGAGGAACACTGAAGCTTTCTTT. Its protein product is CASRPWTGRNTEAFF.